This T cell receptor beta chain emerged from a study of blood T cell repertoires in COVID-19. At the level of the study: From T cells, B-cell-depleted T cells, or PBMCs came the material, which was cDNA or gDNA.

Deletions cut 8 bases from V and 2 bases from J, with 15 bases between. The CDR3 totals 14 residues. Germline assignment: CDR1 PRHDT and CDR2 FYEKMQ (reference sequence). The method was immunoSEQ multiplex PCR; TCRdb's version includes in-frame clones alone and lacks a portion of them. Of approximately 380,000 clones detected, roughly 85% appear once; the ten largest clones hold roughly 3.9%. Sequencing was performed on peripheral blood. The source of this sequence is a woman aged 18 to 35 with acute or convalescent COVID-19. This chain joins TRBV13 and TRBJ1-1; tentative D call: TRBD1 (6 bases). Here the CDR3 DNA reads TGTGCCAGCGAGAAGGACAGAAACAACACTGAAGCTTTCTTT. Translating it yields CASEKDRNNTEAFF.